The T cell receptor (beta chain) described here comes from a study of control samples from healthy donors and cancer patients. The CDR3 spans 16 residues. Per the germline V gene, CDR1 is MDHEN and CDR2 is SYDVKM. Trimming cost V 3 bases and J 4 bases, with 18 bases left between them. Assay: immunoSEQ multiplex PCR; the TCRdb copy retains only in-frame clones and omits some. The table lists 95,000 to 130,000 clones, 85% to 95% of them singletons, with about 2.6% in the top ten. The gene calls are TRBV28 and TRBJ1-1; no definite D call. This clonotype was sampled from a man younger than 45 in good health. The sequenced material came from blood. The CDR3, as DNA: TGTGCCAGCAGTTTTAACCGGGGTCTTCGGAGCACTGAAGCTTTCTTT. Amino acid sequence: CASSFNRGLRSTEAFF.